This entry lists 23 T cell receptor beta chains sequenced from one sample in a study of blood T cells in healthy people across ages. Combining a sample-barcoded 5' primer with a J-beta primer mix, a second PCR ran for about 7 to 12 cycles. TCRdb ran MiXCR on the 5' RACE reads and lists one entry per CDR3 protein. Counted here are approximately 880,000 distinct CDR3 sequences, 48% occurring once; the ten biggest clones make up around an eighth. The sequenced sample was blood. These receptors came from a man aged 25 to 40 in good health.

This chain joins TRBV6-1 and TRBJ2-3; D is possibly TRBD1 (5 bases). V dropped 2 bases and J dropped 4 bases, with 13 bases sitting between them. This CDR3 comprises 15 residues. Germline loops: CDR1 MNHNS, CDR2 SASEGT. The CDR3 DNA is TGTGCCAGCAGTGAATTAGACTTGGGGCCAGATACGCAGTATTTT. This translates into CASSELDLGPDTQYF.

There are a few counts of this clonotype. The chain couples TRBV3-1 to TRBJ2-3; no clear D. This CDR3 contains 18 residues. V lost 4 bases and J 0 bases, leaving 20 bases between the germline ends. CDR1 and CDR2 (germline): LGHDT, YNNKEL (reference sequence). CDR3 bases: TGTGCCAGCAGCCTACATGGCAGGACGCTAACTAGCACAGATACGCAGTATTTT. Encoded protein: CASSLHGRTLTSTDTQYF.

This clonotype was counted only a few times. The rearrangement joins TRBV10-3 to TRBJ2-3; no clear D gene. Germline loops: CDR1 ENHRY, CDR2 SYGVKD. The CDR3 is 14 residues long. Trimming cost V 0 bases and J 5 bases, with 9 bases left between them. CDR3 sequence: CAISESGREDTQYF. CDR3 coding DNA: TGTGCCATCAGTGAGTCGGGTAGGGAAGATACGCAGTATTTT.

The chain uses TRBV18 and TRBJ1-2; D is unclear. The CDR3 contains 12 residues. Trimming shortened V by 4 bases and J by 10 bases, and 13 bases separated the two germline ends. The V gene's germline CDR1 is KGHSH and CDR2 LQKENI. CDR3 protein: CASSREPGDYTF. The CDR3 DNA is TGTGCCAGCTCACGAGAACCTGGGGACTACACCTTC.

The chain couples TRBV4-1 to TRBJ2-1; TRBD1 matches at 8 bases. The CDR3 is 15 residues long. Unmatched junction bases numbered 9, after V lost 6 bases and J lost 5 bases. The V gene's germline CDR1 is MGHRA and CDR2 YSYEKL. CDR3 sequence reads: CASSYNRGEDNEQFF. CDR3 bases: TGCGCCAGCAGTTACAACAGGGGGGAGGACAATGAGCAGTTCTTC.

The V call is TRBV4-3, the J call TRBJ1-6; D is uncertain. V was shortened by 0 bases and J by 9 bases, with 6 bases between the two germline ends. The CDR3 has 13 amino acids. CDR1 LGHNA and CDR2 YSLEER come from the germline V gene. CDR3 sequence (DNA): TGCGCCAGCAGCCAAGAGAGGGTTTCACCCCTCCACTTT. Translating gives CASSQERVSPLHF.

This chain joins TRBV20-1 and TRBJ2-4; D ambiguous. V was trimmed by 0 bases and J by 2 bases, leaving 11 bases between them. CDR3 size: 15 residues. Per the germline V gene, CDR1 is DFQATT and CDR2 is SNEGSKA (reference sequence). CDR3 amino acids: CSARDLISTKNIQYF. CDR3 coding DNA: TGCAGTGCTAGAGATCTAATCAGCACCAAAAACATTCAGTACTTC.

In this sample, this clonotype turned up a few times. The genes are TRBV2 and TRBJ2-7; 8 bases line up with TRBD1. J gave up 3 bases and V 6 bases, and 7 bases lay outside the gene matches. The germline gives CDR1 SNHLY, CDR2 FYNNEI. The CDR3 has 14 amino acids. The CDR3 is CASRVGQGVYEQYF. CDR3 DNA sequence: TGTGCCAGCAGAGTCGGACAGGGTGTCTACGAGCAGTACTTC.

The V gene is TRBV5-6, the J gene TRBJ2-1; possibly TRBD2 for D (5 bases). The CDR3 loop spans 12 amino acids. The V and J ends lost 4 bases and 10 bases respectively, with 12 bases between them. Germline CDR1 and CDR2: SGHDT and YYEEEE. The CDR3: CASSPGVVEQFF. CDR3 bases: TGTGCCAGCAGCCCCGGGGTAGTCGAGCAGTTCTTC.

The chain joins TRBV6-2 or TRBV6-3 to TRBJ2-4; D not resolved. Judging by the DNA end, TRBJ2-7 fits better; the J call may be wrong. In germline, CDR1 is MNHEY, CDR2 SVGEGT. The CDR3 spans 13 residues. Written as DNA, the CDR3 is TGTGCCAGCAGTCCCCTCTATAGCCACGAGCAGTACTTC. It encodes CASSPLYSHEQYF.

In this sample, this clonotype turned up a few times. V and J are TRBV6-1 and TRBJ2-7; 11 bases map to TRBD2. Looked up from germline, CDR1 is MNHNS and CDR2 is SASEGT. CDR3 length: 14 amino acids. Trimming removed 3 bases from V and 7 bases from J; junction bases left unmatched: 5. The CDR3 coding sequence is TGTGCCAGCAGTGATTTAGCGGGGGGGAGTGAGCAGTACTTC. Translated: CASSDLAGGSEQYF.

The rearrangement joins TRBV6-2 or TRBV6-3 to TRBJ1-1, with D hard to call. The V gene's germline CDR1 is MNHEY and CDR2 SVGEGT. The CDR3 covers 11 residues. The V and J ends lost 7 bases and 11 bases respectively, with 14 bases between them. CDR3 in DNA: TGTGCCAGCAACGAACGGGGTCACGCTTTCTTT. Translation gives CASNERGHAFF.

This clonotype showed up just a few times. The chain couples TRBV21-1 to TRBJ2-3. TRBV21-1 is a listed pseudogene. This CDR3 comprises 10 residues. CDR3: CARATDTQYF. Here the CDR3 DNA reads TGTGCCAGGGCCACAGATACGCAGTATTTT.

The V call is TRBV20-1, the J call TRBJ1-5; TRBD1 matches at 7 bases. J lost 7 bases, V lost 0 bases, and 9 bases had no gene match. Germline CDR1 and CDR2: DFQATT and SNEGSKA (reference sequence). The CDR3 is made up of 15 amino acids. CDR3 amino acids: CSARDRGGPRQPQHF. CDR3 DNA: TGCAGTGCTAGAGACAGGGGGGGGCCTAGACAGCCCCAGCATTTT.

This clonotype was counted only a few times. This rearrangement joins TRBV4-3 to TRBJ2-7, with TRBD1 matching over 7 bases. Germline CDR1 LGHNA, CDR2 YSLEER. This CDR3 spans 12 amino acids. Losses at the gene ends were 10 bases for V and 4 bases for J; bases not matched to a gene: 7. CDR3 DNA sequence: TGCGCCACTTCGGGACAGATGTACGAGCAGTACTTC. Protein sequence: CATSGQMYEQYF.

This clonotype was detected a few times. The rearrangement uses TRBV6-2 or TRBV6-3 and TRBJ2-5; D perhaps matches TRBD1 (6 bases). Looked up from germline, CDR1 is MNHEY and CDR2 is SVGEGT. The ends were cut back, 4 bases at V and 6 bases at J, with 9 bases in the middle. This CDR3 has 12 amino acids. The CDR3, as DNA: TGTGCCAGCAGTTCAGGGGTACAGACCCAGTACTTC. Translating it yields CASSSGVQTQYF.

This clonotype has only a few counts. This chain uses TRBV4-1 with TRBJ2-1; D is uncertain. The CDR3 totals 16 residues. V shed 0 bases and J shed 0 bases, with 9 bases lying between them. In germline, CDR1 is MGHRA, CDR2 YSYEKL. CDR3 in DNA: TGCGCCAGCAGCCAAGACGTTTCATCCTCCTACAATGAGCAGTTCTTC. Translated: CASSQDVSSSYNEQFF.

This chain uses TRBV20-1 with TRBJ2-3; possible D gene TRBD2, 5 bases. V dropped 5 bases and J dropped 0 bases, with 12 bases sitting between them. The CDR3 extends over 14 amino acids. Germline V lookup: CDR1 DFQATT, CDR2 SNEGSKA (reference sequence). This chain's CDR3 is CSARDYPSTDTQYF. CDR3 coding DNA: TGCAGTGCTCGGGATTACCCCAGCACAGATACGCAGTATTTT.

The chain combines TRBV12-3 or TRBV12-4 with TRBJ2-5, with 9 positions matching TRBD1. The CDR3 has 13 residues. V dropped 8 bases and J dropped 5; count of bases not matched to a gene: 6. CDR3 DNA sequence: TGTGCCAGCCGACAGGGGGATGGGGAGACCCAGTACTTC. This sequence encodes CASRQGDGETQYF.

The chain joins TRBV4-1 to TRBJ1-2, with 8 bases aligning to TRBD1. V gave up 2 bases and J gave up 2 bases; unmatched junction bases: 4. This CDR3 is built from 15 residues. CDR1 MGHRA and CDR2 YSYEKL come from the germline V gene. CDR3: CASSQLQGENYGYTF. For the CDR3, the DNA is TGCGCCAGCAGCCAACTACAGGGGGAGAACTATGGCTACACCTTC.

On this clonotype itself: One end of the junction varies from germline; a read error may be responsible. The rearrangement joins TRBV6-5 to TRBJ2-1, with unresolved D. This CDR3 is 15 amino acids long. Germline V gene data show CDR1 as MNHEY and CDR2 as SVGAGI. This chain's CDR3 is CVSTLTQFHKNEQFF. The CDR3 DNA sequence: TGTGTCAGCACTCTGACTCAATTCCATAAGAATGAGCAGTTCTTC.

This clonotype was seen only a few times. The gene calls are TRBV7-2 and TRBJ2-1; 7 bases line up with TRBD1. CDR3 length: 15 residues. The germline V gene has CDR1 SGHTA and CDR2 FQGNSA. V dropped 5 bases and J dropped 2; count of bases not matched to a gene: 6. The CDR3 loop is CASSMTGPTYNEQFF. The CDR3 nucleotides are TGTGCCAGCAGCATGACAGGGCCAACCTACAATGAGCAGTTCTTC.

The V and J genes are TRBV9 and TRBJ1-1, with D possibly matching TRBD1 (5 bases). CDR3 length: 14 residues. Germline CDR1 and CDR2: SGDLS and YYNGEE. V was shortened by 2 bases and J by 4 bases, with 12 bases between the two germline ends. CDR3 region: CASSVDQGLTEAFF. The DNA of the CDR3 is TGTGCCAGCAGCGTCGACCAGGGACTCACTGAAGCTTTCTTT.